What follows describes a single T cell receptor beta chain. V gave up 1 base and J gave up 10 bases, with 13 bases separating them. The CDR3 loop spans 13 amino acids. The germline gives CDR1 SGHTA, CDR2 FQGNSA. Authors' analysis steps: Reference gene primers were amplified, and this amplification served to estimate nucleated cell counts. TCRdb's copy holds only in-frame clones and misses some; the assay was immunoSEQ multiplex PCR. The DNA gave D and trimming, while V, J and clone size come from that table. This table holds a few hundred thousand clones, approximately 78% found once. These data are taken from a study of blood T cell repertoires in COVID-19. At the level of the study: COVID-19 samples from acute and convalescent phases originated in the United States, Italy and Spain. T cells, B-cell-depleted T cells, or PBMCs provided the cDNA or gDNA that served as material.

This chain joins TRBV7-2 and TRBJ2-5; D is undetermined. The sequence was collected from an elderly woman with acute or convalescent COVID-19. Sequenced sample: peripheral blood. CDR3 residues: CASSLGAGPGQYF. The CDR3 bases are TGTGCCAGCAGCTTAGGGGCAGGCCCAGGCCAGTACTTC.